Listed below are T cell receptor beta chains from one sample, sequenced in a study of cytomegalovirus exposure and HLA in healthy donors. Profiling relied on immunoSEQ multiplex PCR, and the TCRdb table lists in-frame clones only, not all of them. This sample has about 120,000 clones, with about 61% found just once. Sample: PBMCs. These receptors all come from a woman in her 30s in good health and CMV-seronegative. CDR3s leave out the opening cysteine and the closing phenylalanine or tryptophan. Fields, in order: V gene, J gene, D gene, clone size, CDR3 length, CDR3 protein. D genes are given only for firm matches. Where a row states a size, it is once, few, many or the class of an expanded clone; other rows omit it.

v_call: TRBV29-1; j_call: TRBJ2-1; d_call: TRBD1; clone_size: few; cdr3_length: 8; cdr3_aa: SVETGVRF
v_call: TRBV7-9; j_call: TRBJ1-1; d_call: .; clone_size: .; cdr3_length: 12; cdr3_aa: ASSLGGSGTEAF
v_call: TRBV27; j_call: TRBJ2-2; d_call: .; clone_size: .; cdr3_length: 16; cdr3_aa: ASSRKAPRTANTGELF
v_call: TRBV2; j_call: TRBJ1-2; d_call: TRBD1; clone_size: .; cdr3_length: 13; cdr3_aa: ASSGGDRGLYGYT
v_call: TRBV10-3; j_call: TRBJ2-7; d_call: .; clone_size: .; cdr3_length: 14; cdr3_aa: AISGQTGLSSYEQY
v_call: TRBV18; j_call: TRBJ2-2; d_call: .; clone_size: .; cdr3_length: 11; cdr3_aa: ASSPSGTGELF
v_call: TRBV27; j_call: TRBJ2-6; d_call: .; clone_size: .; cdr3_length: 13; cdr3_aa: ASRFAGSGANVLT
v_call: TRBV10-3; j_call: TRBJ2-3; d_call: .; clone_size: few; cdr3_length: 13; cdr3_aa: AIRSTGISTDTQY
v_call: TRBV7-6; j_call: TRBJ1-1; d_call: TRBD1; clone_size: .; cdr3_length: 13; cdr3_aa: ASSTTTGVNTEAF
v_call: TRBV29-1; j_call: TRBJ2-7; d_call: .; clone_size: .; cdr3_length: 12; cdr3_aa: SVDPGDSGYEQY
v_call: TRBV6-1; j_call: TRBJ2-1; d_call: .; clone_size: few; cdr3_length: 11; cdr3_aa: ASRRTSYNEQF
v_call: TRBV7-6; j_call: TRBJ1-1; d_call: .; clone_size: .; cdr3_length: 12; cdr3_aa: ASSPNHANTEAF
v_call: TRBV4-3; j_call: TRBJ2-3; d_call: .; clone_size: .; cdr3_length: 14; cdr3_aa: ASSQEWRGTADTQY
v_call: TRBV29-1; j_call: TRBJ2-1; d_call: .; clone_size: .; cdr3_length: 12; cdr3_aa: SVEASASYNEQF
v_call: TRBV5-8; j_call: TRBJ2-1; d_call: TRBD1; clone_size: few; cdr3_length: 12; cdr3_aa: ASSLQGQLHEQF
v_call: TRBV6-6; j_call: TRBJ2-1; d_call: .; clone_size: once; cdr3_length: 11; cdr3_aa: ASSYGGTLEQF